These T cell receptor beta chains were read from a single sample in a study of beta chain features in type 1 diabetes. TCRdb's table, derived via immunoSEQ multiplex PCR, lists solely in-frame clones and lacks some. The top ten hold 0.015% of the sample, which has fewer than 450,000 clones, approximately 13% seen once. The specimen was naive CD4+ T cells from blood. The receptors were sampled from a woman younger than 35 with type 1 diabetes. CDR3s include the opening cysteine and the closing phenylalanine or tryptophan. A D gene is named only where the DNA matches it firmly. A clone size is listed for some rows: how often the clone was seen (once, few, many), or a class if it is expanded.

CASSLDRYLNQPQHF | TGTGCCAGCAGTTTAGACAGGTACCTCAATCAGCCCCAGCATTTT | - | TRBV28 | - | TRBJ1-5
CASKSGVGNRTKNIQYF | TGTGCCAGCAAGAGCGGGGTCGGGAACCGAACCAAAAACATTCAGTACTTC | TRBD2 | TRBV7-8 | - | TRBJ2-4
CAWRRAGATDTQYF | TGTGCCTGGAGGAGGGCAGGGGCGACAGATACGCAGTATTTT | - | TRBV30 | - | TRBJ2-3
CAIEAGIGQPQHF | TGTGCCATCGAGGCCGGGATCGGTCAGCCCCAGCATTTT | - | TRBV10-3 | - | TRBJ1-5
CASSVGISGRADTQYF | TGTGCCAGCAGCGTAGGCATTAGCGGGAGAGCAGATACGCAGTATTTT | TRBD2 | TRBV9 | few | TRBJ2-3
CASSDGQYAEETQYF | TGTGCCAGCAGTGATGGTCAATACGCGGAAGAGACCCAGTACTTC | - | TRBV2 | few | TRBJ2-5
CASSGGQGIGNQPQHF | TGTGCCAGCAGTGGGGGACAGGGGATTGGCAATCAGCCCCAGCATTTT | TRBD1 | TRBV6-6 | few | TRBJ1-5
CASSIQGASEAFF | TGTGCCAGTAGTATTCAAGGGGCGTCTGAAGCTTTCTTT | - | TRBV19 | few | TRBJ1-1
CASSLHGTYDYEQYF | TGTGCCAGTAGTCTTCACGGGACTTATGATTACGAGCAGTACTTC | - | TRBV19 | few | TRBJ2-7
CAWSVQSSTEAFF | TGTGCCTGGAGTGTACAGAGCTCCACTGAAGCTTTCTTT | - | TRBV30 | few | TRBJ1-1
CASSLGRNYEQYF | TGTGCCAGCAGCTTGGGCAGAAACTACGAGCAGTACTTC | - | TRBV7-3 | few | TRBJ2-7
CASSQGGEGEKLFF | TGTGCCAGCAGCCAAGGGGGCGAGGGTGAAAAACTGTTTTTT | TRBD1 | TRBV5-4 | once | TRBJ1-4
CASSLEAGVGNEQFF | TGTGCCAGCAGCTTAGAAGCGGGAGTGGGGAATGAGCAGTTCTTC | TRBD2 | TRBV7-2 | - | TRBJ2-1
CAWIKNTEAFF | TGTGCCTGGATCAAGAACACTGAAGCTTTCTTT | - | TRBV30 | - | TRBJ1-1
CASSFSVEKSGELFF | TGTGCCAGCAGCTTCAGCGTTGAGAAATCCGGGGAGCTGTTTTTT | - | TRBV7-9 | few | TRBJ2-2
CASSPRERETQYF | TGTGCCAGCAGCCCCCGCGAGCGGGAGACCCAGTACTTC | - | TRBV7-7 | - | TRBJ2-5